This T cell receptor beta chain is drawn from a study of T cell changes during pregnancy in multiple sclerosis. The CDR3 runs to 14 residues. Germline CDR1 LNHDA, CDR2 SQIVND (reference sequence). With 5 bases removed from V and 0 bases from J, the gap between germline ends came to 10 bases. Data came from immunoSEQ multiplex PCR; TCRdb stores just in-frame clones and leaves some out. Found here are fewer than 130,000 clones, 91% of them singletons; the top ten hold about 3.5%. The chain joins TRBV19 to TRBJ1-1, with unresolved D. This clonotype was obtained from a female donor with multiple sclerosis, enrolled in a pregnancy study. Sequenced material: peripheral blood, taken after pregnancy. The CDR3 sequence is CASSRGLVNTEAFF. The CDR3 nucleotides are TGTGCCAGTAGTCGTGGACTGGTGAACACTGAAGCTTTCTTT.